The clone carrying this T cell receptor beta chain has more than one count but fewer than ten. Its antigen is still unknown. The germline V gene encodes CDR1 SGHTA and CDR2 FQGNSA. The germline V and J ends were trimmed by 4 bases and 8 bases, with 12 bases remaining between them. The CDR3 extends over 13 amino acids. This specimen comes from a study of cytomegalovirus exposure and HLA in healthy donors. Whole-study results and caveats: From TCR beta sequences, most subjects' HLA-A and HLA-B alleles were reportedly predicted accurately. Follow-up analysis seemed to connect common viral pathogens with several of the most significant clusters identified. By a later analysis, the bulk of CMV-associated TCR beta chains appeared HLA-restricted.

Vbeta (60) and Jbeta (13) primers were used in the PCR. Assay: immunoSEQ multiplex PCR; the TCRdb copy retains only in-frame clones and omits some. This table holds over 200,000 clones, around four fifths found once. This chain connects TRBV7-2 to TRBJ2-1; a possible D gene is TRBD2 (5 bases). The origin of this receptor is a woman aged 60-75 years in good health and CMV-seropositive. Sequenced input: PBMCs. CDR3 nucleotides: TGTGCCAGCAGCTCCTATACTAGTTATGAGCAGTTCTTC. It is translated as CASSSYTSYEQFF.